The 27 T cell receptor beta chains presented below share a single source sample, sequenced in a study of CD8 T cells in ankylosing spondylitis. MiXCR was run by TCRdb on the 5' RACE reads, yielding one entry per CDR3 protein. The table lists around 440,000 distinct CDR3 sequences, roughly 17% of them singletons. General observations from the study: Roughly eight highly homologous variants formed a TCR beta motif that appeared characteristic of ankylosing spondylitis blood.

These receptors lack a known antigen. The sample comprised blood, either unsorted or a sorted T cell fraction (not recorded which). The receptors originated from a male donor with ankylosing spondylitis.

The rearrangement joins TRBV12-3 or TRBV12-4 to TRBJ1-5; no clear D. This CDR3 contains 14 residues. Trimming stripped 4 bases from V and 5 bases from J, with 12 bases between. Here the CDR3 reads CASSSGGKHQPQHF. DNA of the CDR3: TGTGCCAGCAGTTCCGGAGGCAAACATCAGCCCCAGCATTTT.

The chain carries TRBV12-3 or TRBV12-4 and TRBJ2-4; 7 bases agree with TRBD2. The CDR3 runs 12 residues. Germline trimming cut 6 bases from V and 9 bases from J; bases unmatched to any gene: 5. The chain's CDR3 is CASRGAGPIQYF. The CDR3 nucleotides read TGTGCCAGCAGGGGAGCGGGACCCATTCAGTACTTC.

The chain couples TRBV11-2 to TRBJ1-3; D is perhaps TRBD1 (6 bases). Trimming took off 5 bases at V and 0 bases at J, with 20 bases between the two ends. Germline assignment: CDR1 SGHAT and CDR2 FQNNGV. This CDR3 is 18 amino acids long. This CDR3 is CASSLTRLQGSSGNTIYF. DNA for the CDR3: TGTGCCAGCAGCCTAACCCGACTACAGGGTAGCTCTGGAAACACCATATATTTT.

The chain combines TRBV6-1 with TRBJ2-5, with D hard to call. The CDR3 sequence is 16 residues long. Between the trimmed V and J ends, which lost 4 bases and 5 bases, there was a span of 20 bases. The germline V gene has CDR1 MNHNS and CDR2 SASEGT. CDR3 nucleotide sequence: TGTGCCAGCAGTGGGTCCATTGGGCCCCTAGGGGAGACCCAGTACTTC. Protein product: CASSGSIGPLGETQYF.

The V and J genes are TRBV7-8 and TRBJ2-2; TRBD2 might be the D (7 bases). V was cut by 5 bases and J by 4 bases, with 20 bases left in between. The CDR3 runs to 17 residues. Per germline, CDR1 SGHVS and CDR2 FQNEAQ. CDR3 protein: CASSRRGGAGATGELFF. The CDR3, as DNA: TGTGCCAGCAGCCGCCGAGGGGGGGCGGGAGCCACCGGGGAGCTGTTTTTT.

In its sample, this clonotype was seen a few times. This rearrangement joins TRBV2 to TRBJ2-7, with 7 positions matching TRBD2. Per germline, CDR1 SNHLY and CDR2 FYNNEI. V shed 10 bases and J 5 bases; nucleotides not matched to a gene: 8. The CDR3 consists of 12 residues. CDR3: CATAPGGNEQYF. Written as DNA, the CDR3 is TGTGCCACCGCCCCCGGGGGGAACGAGCAGTACTTC.

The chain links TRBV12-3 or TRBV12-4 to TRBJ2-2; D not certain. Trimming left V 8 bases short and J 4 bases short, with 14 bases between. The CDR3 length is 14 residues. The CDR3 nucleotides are TGTGCCAGCGTTTTCAGTCCACTCACCGGGGAGCTGTTTTTT. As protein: CASVFSPLTGELFF.

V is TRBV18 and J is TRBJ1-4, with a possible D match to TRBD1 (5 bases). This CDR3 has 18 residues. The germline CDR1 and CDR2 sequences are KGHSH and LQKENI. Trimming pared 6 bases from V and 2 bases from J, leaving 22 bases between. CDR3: CASSRTDTPWATNEKLFF. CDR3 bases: TGTGCCAGCTCTCGGACGGACACTCCCTGGGCCACTAATGAAAAACTGTTTTTT.

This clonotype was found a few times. The DNA of the CDR3 is TGTGCCAGCAACAGACTAGCGGGAGGGCCTAAAACCGGGGAGCTGTTTTTT. The encoded protein is CASNRLAGGPKTGELFF. The J gene is TRBJ2-2, the V gene TRBV9, with TRBD2 matching 14 bases. Losses at the gene ends were 6 bases for V and 5 bases for J; bases not matched to a gene: 9. The CDR3 totals 17 residues. CDR1 and CDR2 from the germline V gene are SGDLS and YYNGEE.

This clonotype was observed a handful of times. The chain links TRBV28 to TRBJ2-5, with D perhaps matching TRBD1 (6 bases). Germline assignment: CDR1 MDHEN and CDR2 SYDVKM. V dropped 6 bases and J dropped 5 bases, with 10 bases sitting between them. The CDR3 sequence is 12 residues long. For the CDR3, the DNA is TGTGCCAGCAGCAACAGGGTTGAGACCCAGTACTTC. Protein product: CASSNRVETQYF.

CDR3 sequence (DNA): TGCAGTGCTAGGGTGCGGCTCTTGAACACTGAAGCTTTCTTT. Translated, it gives CSARVRLLNTEAFF. The rearrangement links TRBV20-1 to TRBJ1-1; D is uncertain. The CDR3 length is 14 residues. Germline V gene sequence: CDR1 DFQATT, CDR2 SNEGSKA (reference sequence). V lost 3 bases and J lost 0, with 11 bases in between.

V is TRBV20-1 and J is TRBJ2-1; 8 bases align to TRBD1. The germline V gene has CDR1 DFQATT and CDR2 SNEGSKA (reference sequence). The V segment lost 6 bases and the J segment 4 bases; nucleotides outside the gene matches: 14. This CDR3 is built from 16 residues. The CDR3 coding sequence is TGCAGTGCCCCTCGGACAGGGAGCGACGTATACAATGAGCAGTTCTTC. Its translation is CSAPRTGSDVYNEQFF.

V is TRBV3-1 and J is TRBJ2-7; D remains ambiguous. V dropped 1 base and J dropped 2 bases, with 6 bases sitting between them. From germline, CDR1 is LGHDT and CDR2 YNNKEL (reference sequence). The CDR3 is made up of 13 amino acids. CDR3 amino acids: CASSQATPYEQYF. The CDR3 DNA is TGTGCCAGCAGCCAAGCTACTCCCTACGAGCAGTACTTC.

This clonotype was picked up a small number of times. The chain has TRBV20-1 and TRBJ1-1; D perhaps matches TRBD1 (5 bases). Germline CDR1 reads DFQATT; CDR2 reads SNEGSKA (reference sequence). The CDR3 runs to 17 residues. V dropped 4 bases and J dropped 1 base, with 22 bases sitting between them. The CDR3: CSANLRGGLLGNTEAFF. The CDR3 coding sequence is TGCAGTGCTAACCTGCGGGGGGGTCTTTTGGGGAACACTGAAGCTTTCTTT.

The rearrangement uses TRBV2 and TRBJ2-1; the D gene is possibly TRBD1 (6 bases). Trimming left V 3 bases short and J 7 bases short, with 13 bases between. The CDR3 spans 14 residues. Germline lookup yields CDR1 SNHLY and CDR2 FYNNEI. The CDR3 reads CASSDFQGQNEQFF. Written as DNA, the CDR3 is TGTGCCAGCAGTGATTTCCAGGGGCAGAATGAGCAGTTCTTC.

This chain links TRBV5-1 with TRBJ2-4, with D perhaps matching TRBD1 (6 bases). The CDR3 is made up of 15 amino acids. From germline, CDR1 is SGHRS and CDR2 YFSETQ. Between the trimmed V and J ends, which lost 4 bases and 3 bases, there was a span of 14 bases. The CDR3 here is CASSAGDEVKNIQYF. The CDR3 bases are TGCGCCAGCAGCGCAGGGGACGAAGTCAAAAACATTCAGTACTTC.

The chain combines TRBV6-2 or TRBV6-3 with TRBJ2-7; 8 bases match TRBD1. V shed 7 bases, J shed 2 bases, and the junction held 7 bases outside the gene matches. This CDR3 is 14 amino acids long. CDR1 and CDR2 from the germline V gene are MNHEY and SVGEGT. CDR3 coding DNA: TGTGCCAGCACCGTCGGGGACAGGACCTACGAGCAGTACTTC. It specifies CASTVGDRTYEQYF.

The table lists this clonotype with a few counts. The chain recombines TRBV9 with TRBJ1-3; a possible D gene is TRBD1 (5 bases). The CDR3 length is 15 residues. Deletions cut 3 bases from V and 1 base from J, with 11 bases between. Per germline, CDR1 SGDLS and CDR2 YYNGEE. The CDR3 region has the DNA TGTGCCAGCAGCGCCAGCGGGGCATCTGGAAACACCATATATTTT. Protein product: CASSASGASGNTIYF.

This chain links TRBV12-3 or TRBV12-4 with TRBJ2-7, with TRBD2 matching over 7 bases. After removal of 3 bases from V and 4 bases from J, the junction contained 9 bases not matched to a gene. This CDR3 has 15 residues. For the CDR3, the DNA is TGTGCCAGCAGTTTTCGGGGCGGGGGTATTTACGAGCAGTACTTC. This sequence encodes CASSFRGGGIYEQYF.

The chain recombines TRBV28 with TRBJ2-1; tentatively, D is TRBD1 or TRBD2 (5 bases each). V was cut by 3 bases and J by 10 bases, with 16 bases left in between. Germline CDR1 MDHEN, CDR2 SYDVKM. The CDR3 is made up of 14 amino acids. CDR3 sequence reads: CASSLGDRRVEQFF. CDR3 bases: TGTGCCAGCAGTTTGGGGGACCGACGGGTAGAGCAGTTCTTC.

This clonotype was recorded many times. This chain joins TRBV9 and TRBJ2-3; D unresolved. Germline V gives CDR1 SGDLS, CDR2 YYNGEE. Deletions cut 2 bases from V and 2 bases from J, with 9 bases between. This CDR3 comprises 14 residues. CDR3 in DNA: TGTGCCAGCAGCGTTGCCGTGCTCACAGATACGCAGTATTTT. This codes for CASSVAVLTDTQYF.

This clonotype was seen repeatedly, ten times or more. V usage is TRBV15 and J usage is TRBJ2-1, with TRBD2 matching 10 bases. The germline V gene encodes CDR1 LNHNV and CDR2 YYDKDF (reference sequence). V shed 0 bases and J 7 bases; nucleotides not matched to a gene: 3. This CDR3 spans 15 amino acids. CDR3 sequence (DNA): TGTGCCACCAGCAGAGATAGCGGGGGGCCTAATGAGCAGTTCTTC. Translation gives CATSRDSGGPNEQFF.

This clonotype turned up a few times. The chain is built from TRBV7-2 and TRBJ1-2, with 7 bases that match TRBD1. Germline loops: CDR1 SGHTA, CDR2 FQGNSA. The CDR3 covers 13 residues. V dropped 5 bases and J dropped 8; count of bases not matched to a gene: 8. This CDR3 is CASSAYPGGGYTF. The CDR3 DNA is TGTGCCAGCAGCGCGTATCCAGGGGGAGGCTACACCTTC.

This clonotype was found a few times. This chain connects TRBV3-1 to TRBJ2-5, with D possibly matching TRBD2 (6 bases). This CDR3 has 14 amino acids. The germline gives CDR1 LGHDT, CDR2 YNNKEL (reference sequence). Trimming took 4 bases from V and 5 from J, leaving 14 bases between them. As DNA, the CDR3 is TGTGCCAGCAGCCCCTCCCTACGGGGGGAGACCCAGTACTTC. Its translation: CASSPSLRGETQYF.

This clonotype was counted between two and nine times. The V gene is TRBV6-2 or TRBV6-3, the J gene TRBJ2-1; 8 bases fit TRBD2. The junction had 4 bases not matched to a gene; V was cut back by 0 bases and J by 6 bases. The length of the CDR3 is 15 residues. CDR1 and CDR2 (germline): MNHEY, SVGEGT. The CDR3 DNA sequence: TGTGCCAGCAGTTACTCCGGCGGGGGGCCCAATGAGCAGTTCTTC. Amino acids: CASSYSGGGPNEQFF.

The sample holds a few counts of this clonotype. This CDR3 reads CAIRDRETYEQYF. CDR3 in DNA: TGTGCCATACGGGACAGGGAGACCTACGAGCAGTACTTC. The chain combines TRBV10-3 with TRBJ2-7, with 9 bases identical to TRBD1. Losses at the gene ends were 9 bases for V and 2 bases for J; bases not matched to a gene: 5. The CDR3 has 13 residues. CDR1 is ENHRY and CDR2 is SYGVKD in the germline V gene.

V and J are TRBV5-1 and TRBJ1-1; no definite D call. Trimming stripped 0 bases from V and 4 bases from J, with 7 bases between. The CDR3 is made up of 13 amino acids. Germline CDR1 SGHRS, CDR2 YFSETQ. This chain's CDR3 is CASSLAAATEAFF. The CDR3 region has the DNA TGCGCCAGCAGCTTGGCGGCTGCCACTGAAGCTTTCTTT.